The 30 T cell receptor beta chains given below trace back to one sample, sequenced in a study of patients and donors after allogeneic stem cell transplantation. TCRdb re-derived calls from the RT-PCR reads in MiXCR, one entry per CDR3 protein. The repertoire holds under 200,000 distinct CDR3 sequences, with approximately 24% as singletons. The specimen was blood, either unsorted or a sorted T cell fraction (not recorded which). The source of these receptors is a human donor who was either an allogeneic HSCT recipient or a stem cell or donor lymphocyte infusion donor (not recorded which). It is not recorded whose cells these are; they may come from a transplant donor.

The chain joins TRBV12-3 or TRBV12-4 to TRBJ1-1, with TRBD1 matching 8 bases. Losses at the gene ends were 0 bases for V and 5 bases for J; bases not matched to a gene: 14. The CDR3 length is 18 residues. The CDR3 coding sequence is TGTGCCAGCAGTTTAGCGCTGAGACAGGGGCCCCAGGGGACTGAAGCTTTCTTT. Protein sequence: CASSLALRQGPQGTEAFF.

The chain carries TRBV7-2 and TRBJ1-3; no firm D call. Germline V lookup: CDR1 SGHTA, CDR2 FQGNSA. V gave up 3 bases and J gave up 0 bases, with 12 bases separating them. CDR3 length equals 16 residues. The CDR3 sequence is CASSFLPGISGNTIYF. CDR3 nucleotide sequence: TGTGCCAGCAGCTTTCTTCCGGGGATCTCTGGAAACACCATATATTTT.

This clonotype was recorded once. The chain combines TRBV7-9 with TRBJ2-1, with TRBD2 identical over 15 bases. The CDR3 extends over 18 amino acids. With 6 bases clipped from V and 1 base from J, the junction kept 7 bases outside the gene matches. CDR1 and CDR2 from the germline V gene are SEHNR and FQNEAQ (reference sequence). Here the CDR3 DNA reads TGTGCCAGCAGTGGCGGGACTAGCGGGGGGTCGTCCTACAATGAGCAGTTCTTC. This translates into CASSGGTSGGSSYNEQFF.

The gene calls are TRBV7-9 and TRBJ2-1; TRBD1 aligns across 7 bases. The CDR3 spans 17 residues. After removal of 0 bases from V and 2 bases from J, the junction contained 7 bases not matched to a gene. The germline CDR1 and CDR2 sequences are SEHNR and FQNEAQ (reference sequence). CDR3 nucleotides: TGTGCCAGCAGCTTAGCGCCGGTGGGACAGACCTACAATGAGCAGTTCTTC. Residues: CASSLAPVGQTYNEQFF. The full variable domain, rest sourced from reference TRBV7-9 and TRBJ2-1, is DTGVSQNPRHKITKRGQNVTFRCDPISEHNRLYWYRQTLGQGPEFLTYFQNEAQLEKSRLLSDRFSAERPKGSFSTLEIQRTEQGDSAMYLCASSLAPVGQTYNEQFFGPGTRLTVL.

The chain's CDR3 is CASSDLGGMNTEAFF. CDR3 in DNA: TGCGCCAGCAGCGACCTAGGGGGGATGAACACTGAAGCTTTCTTT. The V gene is TRBV5-1, the J gene TRBJ1-1; D may be TRBD1 (6 bases). Trimming cost V 4 bases and J 0 bases, with 13 bases left between them. The CDR3 consists of 15 residues. The germline CDR1 and CDR2 sequences are SGHRS and YFSETQ.

The chain links TRBV5-1 to TRBJ2-3; D perhaps matches TRBD1 (6 bases). Between the trimmed V and J ends, which lost 4 bases and 4 bases, there was a span of 7 bases. CDR3 length: 12 residues. Germline values: CDR1 SGHRS, CDR2 YFSETQ. The CDR3 reads CASSGQPDTQYF. The DNA for the CDR3 is TGCGCCAGCAGCGGACAGCCAGATACGCAGTATTTT.

This clonotype turned up a few times. This chain joins TRBV5-1 and TRBJ1-2; the match to TRBD1 covers 7 bases. V lost 3 bases to trimming and J lost 0 bases; unmatched junction nucleotides: 17. The germline gives CDR1 SGHRS, CDR2 YFSETQ. The CDR3 has 19 residues. The CDR3 reads CASSSLDKTGAAANYGYTF. CDR3 coding DNA: TGCGCCAGCAGCTCACTAGACAAAACAGGGGCCGCCGCTAACTATGGCTACACCTTC.

The gene calls are TRBV27 and TRBJ2-3; D possibly corresponds to TRBD1 (6 bases). CDR1 MNHEY and CDR2 SMNVEV come from the germline V gene (reference sequence). This CDR3 is 15 amino acids long. The V and J ends lost 7 bases and 2 bases respectively, with 16 bases between them. The CDR3 protein is CASTQGPEDTDTQYF. The CDR3 DNA is TGTGCCAGCACCCAGGGGCCAGAGGACACAGATACGCAGTATTTT.

V usage is TRBV10-3 and J usage is TRBJ2-7; 8 bases align to TRBD1. Germline V gene sequence: CDR1 ENHRY, CDR2 SYGVKD. V was clipped by 6 bases and J by 2 bases; unmatched bases: 6. The CDR3 contains 14 residues. Here the CDR3 reads CAISARQGTYEQYF. CDR3 coding DNA: TGTGCCATCAGCGCAAGACAGGGGACCTACGAGCAGTACTTC.

This rearrangement joins TRBV7-2 to TRBJ1-6; TRBD1 is a possible D gene (6 bases). V gave up 2 bases and J gave up 7 bases, with 12 bases separating them. In germline, CDR1 is SGHTA, CDR2 FQGNSA. The CDR3 totals 15 residues. Here the CDR3 reads CASSLLRTDNSPLHF. The CDR3 region has the DNA TGTGCCAGCAGCTTATTACGGACAGACAATTCACCCCTCCACTTT. Drawing the rest from reference TRBV7-2 and TRBJ1-6, the complete variable domain is GAGVSQSPSNKVTEKGKDVELRCDPISGHTALYWYRQSLGQGLEFLIYFQGNSAPDKSGLPSDRFSAERTGGSVSTLTIQRTQQEDSAVYLCASSLLRTDNSPLHFGNGTRLTVT.

This clonotype was counted only a few times. The chain links TRBV12-5 to TRBJ1-5; a weak D match, TRBD1 (5 bases). The ends were cut back, 0 bases at V and 2 bases at J, with 14 bases in the middle. The CDR3 is made up of 17 amino acids. From germline, CDR1 is LGHNT and CDR2 FRNRAP. The DNA for the CDR3 is TGTGCTAGTGGTTTGGTACGGCCGCTGGGGGGCAATCAGCCCCAGCATTTT. Translating it yields CASGLVRPLGGNQPQHF.

This clonotype turned up a few times. This sequence joins TRBV5-1 and TRBJ1-1, with TRBD1 matching over 9 bases. This CDR3 comprises 15 residues. Germline V gene sequence: CDR1 SGHRS, CDR2 YFSETQ. J was trimmed by 4 bases and V by 2 bases; bases with no gene match: 6. CDR3 nucleotides: TGCGCCAGCAGCTTTACAGGGGGCGGTGGCACTGAAGCTTTCTTT. It encodes CASSFTGGGGTEAFF.

The chain links TRBV10-3 to TRBJ2-7; 12 nucleotides line up with TRBD1. The CDR3 covers 17 residues. CDR1 is ENHRY and CDR2 is SYGVKD in the germline V gene. With V trimmed by 4 bases and J by 2 bases, 9 bases remained unmatched. This CDR3 reads CAISGPGQGANTYEQYF. DNA for the CDR3: TGTGCCATCAGTGGTCCGGGACAGGGGGCCAACACCTACGAGCAGTACTTC.

J is TRBJ2-1 and V is TRBV12-3 or TRBV12-4, with 11 nucleotides matching TRBD2. Trimming took 6 bases from V and 5 from J; bases not matched to a gene: 9. CDR3 length equals 16 residues. The CDR3 DNA sequence: TGTGCCAGCAGATCCATCGGACTAGCGGGCAACAATGAGCAGTTCTTC. Translation: CASRSIGLAGNNEQFF.

The chain employs TRBV16 and TRBJ1-2; a weak D match, TRBD1 (5 bases). There are 14 residues in the CDR3. With 4 bases removed from V and 9 bases from J, the gap between germline ends came to 18 bases. CDR1 KGHSY and CDR2 FQNENV come from the germline V gene. The CDR3 here is CASSPTQGAQSYTF. The DNA of the CDR3 is TGTGCCAGCAGCCCAACCCAGGGTGCCCAGAGCTACACCTTC.

This clonotype was recorded a few times. The gene calls are TRBV12-3 or TRBV12-4 and TRBJ2-3; TRBD2 is a possible D gene (7 bases). Trimming left V 4 bases short and J 2 bases short, with 19 bases between. The CDR3 spans 17 residues. The CDR3 protein is CASSSPRGGGYTDTQYF. CDR3 coding DNA: TGTGCCAGCAGTTCCCCCAGGGGCGGGGGCTACACAGATACGCAGTATTTT.

There are a few counts of this clonotype. The V gene is TRBV5-1, the J gene TRBJ2-5, with 7 bases lining up with TRBD1. Trimming removed 4 bases from V and 2 bases from J; junction bases left unmatched: 2. The CDR3 is made up of 13 amino acids. Germline lookup yields CDR1 SGHRS and CDR2 YFSETQ. The CDR3 DNA reads TGCGCCAGCAGCGAGGACAGGCAAGAGACCCAGTACTTC. Translated, it gives CASSEDRQETQYF. The full variable domain, in which reference TRBV5-1 and TRBJ2-5 provide the parts outside the CDR3, is KAGVTQTPRYLIKTRGQQVTLSCSPISGHRSVSWYQQTPGQGLQFLFEYFSETQRNKGNFPGRFSGRQFSNSRSEMNVSTLELGDSALYLCASSEDRQETQYFGPGTRLLVL.

The V gene is TRBV12-3 or TRBV12-4, the J gene TRBJ1-5; 8 bases match TRBD1. The CDR3 has 20 amino acids. V gave up 5 bases and J gave up 2 bases; unmatched junction bases: 20. The CDR3 nucleotides are TGTGCCAGCAGTCTCACTCCAGGGGGCGCAACCCGTCGGGGCAATCAGCCCCAGCATTTT. It codes for CASSLTPGGATRRGNQPQHF.

This clonotype was picked up a small number of times. The chain recombines TRBV6-1 with TRBJ1-1; no reliable D call. CDR3 size: 13 residues. CDR1 is MNHNS and CDR2 is SASEGT in the germline V gene. V was cut by 8 bases and J by 0 bases, with 10 bases left in between. CDR3 region: CASFRLLNTEAFF. The CDR3 DNA reads TGTGCCAGCTTCAGGCTATTGAACACTGAAGCTTTCTTT.

CDR3 in DNA: TGTGCCAGCAGTTCGCCGGACAGGGGACACTACGAGCAGTACTTC. It specifies CASSSPDRGHYEQYF. The V and J genes are TRBV6-5 and TRBJ2-7; TRBD1 matches at 9 bases. This CDR3 is built from 15 residues. V lost 4 bases, J lost 3 bases, and 7 bases stayed unmatched. Germline CDR1 MNHEY, CDR2 SVGAGI.

The chain recombines TRBV10-3 with TRBJ2-5, with 9 bases fitting TRBD1. Germline CDR1 ENHRY, CDR2 SYGVKD. Losses at the gene ends were 7 bases for V and 4 bases for J; bases not matched to a gene: 7. The CDR3 is 14 amino acids. This chain's CDR3 is CAINRDRDGETQYF. The CDR3, as DNA: TGTGCCATCAACCGGGACAGGGATGGAGAGACCCAGTACTTC.

This clonotype was counted a few times. The rearrangement uses TRBV7-2 and TRBJ1-1; 7 nucleotides match TRBD1. Germline V gene sequence: CDR1 SGHTA, CDR2 FQGNSA. The ends lost 3 bases at V and 8 bases at J; junction bases unmatched: 6. The CDR3 covers 13 residues. The CDR3 nucleotides read TGTGCCAGCAGCTTTTCACGGGACAGAGAAGCTTTCTTT. Its protein is CASSFSRDREAFF.

The V and J genes are TRBV10-3 and TRBJ2-5; TRBD2 aligns across 10 bases. Germline-derived CDR1 and CDR2 are ENHRY and SYGVKD. The junction had 7 bases not matched to a gene; V was cut back by 10 bases and J by 5 bases. CDR3 length: 13 amino acids. CDR3 coding DNA: TGTGCCACCGGGACTAGCGTCGCGGAGACCCAGTACTTC. Translating gives CATGTSVAETQYF.

This clonotype was seen many times. This rearrangement joins TRBV29-1 to TRBJ1-1; the D gene is possibly TRBD1 (6 bases). Germline CDR1 is SQVTM and CDR2 is ANQGSEA. This CDR3 has 14 residues. V was cut by 7 bases and J by 2 bases, with 17 bases left in between. The CDR3: CSAGRYRENTEAFF. The CDR3 DNA reads TGCAGCGCGGGGAGATACAGGGAAAACACTGAAGCTTTCTTT.

The sample holds a few counts of this clonotype. This chain links TRBV12-3 or TRBV12-4 with TRBJ1-6; D perhaps matches TRBD1 (5 bases). CDR3 length: 14 amino acids. V was cut by 3 bases and J by 9 bases, with 12 bases left in between. The CDR3: CASSFSRDVSPLHF. CDR3 sequence (DNA): TGTGCCAGCAGTTTCAGCAGGGATGTTTCACCCCTCCACTTT.

The chain employs TRBV20-1 and TRBJ1-2; no clear D gene. V lost 2 bases, J lost 8 bases, and 12 bases lay in between. The CDR3 covers 12 residues. CDR1 is DFQATT, CDR2 SNEGSKA, per germline (reference sequence). CDR3 protein: CSARTGLWGYTF. The CDR3 DNA sequence: TGCAGTGCTAGAACCGGACTGTGGGGCTACACCTTC.

The chain recombines TRBV5-1 with TRBJ2-7; 7 bases agree with TRBD1. The CDR3 runs 13 residues. Germline V CDR1 and CDR2: SGHRS, YFSETQ. With V trimmed by 4 bases and J by 3 bases, 4 bases remained unmatched. CDR3: CASSQDRYYEQYF. For the CDR3, the DNA is TGCGCCAGCAGCCAGGACAGGTACTACGAGCAGTACTTC.

The chain recombines TRBV6-6 with TRBJ2-7; a weak D match, TRBD1 (5 bases). Germline-derived CDR1 and CDR2 are MNHNY and SVGAGI (reference sequence). V was pared by 6 bases and J by 5 bases, with 14 bases between. This CDR3 comprises 13 residues. The CDR3 DNA reads as TGTGCCAGCAGGCCAGGGTCCGTAGACGAGCAGTACTTC. Its protein product is CASRPGSVDEQYF.

In its sample, this clonotype was seen a few times. An end of the junction does not agree with germline; a read error may underlie this. This sequence joins TRBV29-1 and TRBJ2-1; the D gene is possibly TRBD1 (5 bases). Germline lookup yields CDR1 SQVTM and CDR2 ANQGSEA. CDR3 length: 14 residues. Written as DNA, the CDR3 is TGCAGCGTAGAAGACAGCCGCGACTACAATGAGCAGTTCTTC. It specifies CSVEDSRDYNEQFF.

The V and J genes are TRBV5-1 and TRBJ2-1, with no clear D. Germline CDR1 is SGHRS and CDR2 is YFSETQ. CDR3 length: 13 residues. V lost 0 bases and J lost 6, with 7 bases in between. Written as DNA, the CDR3 is TGCGCCAGCAGCTTGGCCCCAGGCAATGAGCAGTTCTTC. Residues: CASSLAPGNEQFF.